This T cell receptor beta chain emerged from a study of regulatory T cells in long-lasting Graves disease. Looking at the study overall: Newly diagnosed Graves' patients had taken antithyroid drugs under 3 months.

V was clipped by 4 bases and J by 5 bases; unmatched bases: 4. CDR1 is SGHRS, CDR2 YFSETQ, per germline. CDR3 length: 13 amino acids. CDR3-region Arm-PCR and iRepertoire HTBI primers produced the TCR beta libraries. TCRdb processed the multiplex PCR reads anew with MiXCR; each CDR3 protein has one entry. The repertoire holds over 350,000 distinct CDR3 sequences, about 14% seen once, with over 15% in the top ten. As for time point: newly diagnosed GD, antithyroid drugs for less than 3 months. RNA isolated from PBMCs was used to make the TCR library. All patients originated from an endocrinology department located in Xi'an, China. This sample was also put to use in a study of T cells in Graves' hyperthyroidism and ophthalmopathy. From that study: Patients having uncontrolled infection, another autoimmune disease, pregnancy or lactation were not included.

This material consisted of peripheral blood mononuclear cells (PBMCs), taken at new diagnosis, from a patient treated with antithyroid drugs. The chain links TRBV5-1 to TRBJ2-5; 8 bases are shared with TRBD1. This clonotype was sampled from a woman aged 45 to 65 with Graves disease. The CDR3 DNA is TGCGCCAGCAGCACCCAGGGGGCTGAGACCCAGTACTTC. The encoded protein is CASSTQGAETQYF.